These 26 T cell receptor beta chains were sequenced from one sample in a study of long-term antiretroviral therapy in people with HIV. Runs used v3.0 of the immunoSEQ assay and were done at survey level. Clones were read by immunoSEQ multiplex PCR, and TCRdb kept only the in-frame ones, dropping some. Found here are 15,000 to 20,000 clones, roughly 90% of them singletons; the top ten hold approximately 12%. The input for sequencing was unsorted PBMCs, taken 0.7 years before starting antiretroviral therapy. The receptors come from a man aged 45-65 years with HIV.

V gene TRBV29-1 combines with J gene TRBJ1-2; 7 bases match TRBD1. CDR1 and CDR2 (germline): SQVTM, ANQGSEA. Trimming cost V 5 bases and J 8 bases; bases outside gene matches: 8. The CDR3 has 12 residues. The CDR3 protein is CSVSGQLDGYTF. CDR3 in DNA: TGCAGCGTTTCGGGACAGCTCGACGGCTACACCTTC.

The CDR3 DNA reads TGTGCCAGCAGCTCCACAGGGGTCCATGGCTACACCTTC. Its translation: CASSSTGVHGYTF. This chain uses TRBV5-6 with TRBJ1-2; 7 nucleotides agree with TRBD1. The germline V gene encodes CDR1 SGHDT and CDR2 YYEEEE. The CDR3 extends over 13 amino acids. Trimming removed 3 bases from V and 6 bases from J; junction bases left unmatched: 5.

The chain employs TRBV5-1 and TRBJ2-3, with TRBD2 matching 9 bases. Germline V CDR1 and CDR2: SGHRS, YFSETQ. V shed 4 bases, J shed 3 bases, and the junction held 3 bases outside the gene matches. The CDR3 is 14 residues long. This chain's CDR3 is CASSTSGRTDTQYF. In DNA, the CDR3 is TGCGCCAGCAGCACGAGCGGGAGGACAGATACGCAGTATTTT.

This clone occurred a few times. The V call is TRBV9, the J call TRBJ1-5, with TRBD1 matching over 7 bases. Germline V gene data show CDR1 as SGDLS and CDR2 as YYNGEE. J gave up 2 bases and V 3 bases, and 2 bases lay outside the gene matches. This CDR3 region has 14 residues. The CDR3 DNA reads TGTGCCAGCAGCGCAGGGGGAGGCAATCAGCCCCAGCATTTT. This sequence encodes CASSAGGGNQPQHF. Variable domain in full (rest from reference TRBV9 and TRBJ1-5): DSGVTQTPKHLITATGQRVTLRCSPRSGDLSVYWYQQSLDQGLQFLIQYYNGEERAKGNILERFSAQQFPDLHSELNLSSLELGDSALYFCASSAGGGNQPQHFGDGTRLSIL.

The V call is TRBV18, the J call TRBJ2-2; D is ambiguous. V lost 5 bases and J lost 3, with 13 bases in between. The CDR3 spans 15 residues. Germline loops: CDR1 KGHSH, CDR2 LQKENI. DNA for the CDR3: TGTGCCAGCTCAGACCAAGCCGCGGACACCGGGGAGCTGTTTTTT. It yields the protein CASSDQAADTGELFF.

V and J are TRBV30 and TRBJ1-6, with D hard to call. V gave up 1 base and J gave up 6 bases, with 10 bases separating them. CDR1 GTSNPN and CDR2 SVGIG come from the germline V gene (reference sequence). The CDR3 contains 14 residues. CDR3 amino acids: CAWSGPRANSPLHF. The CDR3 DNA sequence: TGTGCCTGGAGTGGACCTCGAGCTAATTCACCCCTCCACTTT.

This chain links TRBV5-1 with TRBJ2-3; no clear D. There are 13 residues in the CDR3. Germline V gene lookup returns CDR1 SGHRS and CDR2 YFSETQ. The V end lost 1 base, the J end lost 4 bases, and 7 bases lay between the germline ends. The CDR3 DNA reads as TGCGCCAGCAGCTTGCAGGTATCAGATACGCAGTATTTT. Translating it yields CASSLQVSDTQYF.

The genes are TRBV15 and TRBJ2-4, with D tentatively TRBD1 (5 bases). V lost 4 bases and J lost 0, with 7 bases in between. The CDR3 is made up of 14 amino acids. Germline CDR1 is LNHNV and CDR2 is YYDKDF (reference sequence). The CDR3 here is CATSTGLAKNIQYF. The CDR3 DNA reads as TGTGCCACCAGCACAGGGCTAGCCAAAAACATTCAGTACTTC.

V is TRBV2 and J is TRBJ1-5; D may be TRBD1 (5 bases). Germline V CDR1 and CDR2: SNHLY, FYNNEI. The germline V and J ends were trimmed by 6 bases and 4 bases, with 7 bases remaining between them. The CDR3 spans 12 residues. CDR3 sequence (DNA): TGTGCCAGCAGGCAGGGTAATCAGCCCCAGCATTTT. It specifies CASRQGNQPQHF.

The CDR3 loop is CASSVAGGRIVSYNEQFF. For the CDR3, the DNA is TGTGCCAGCAGCGTAGCCGGGGGAAGAATAGTATCGTACAATGAGCAGTTCTTC. The J gene is TRBJ2-1, the V gene TRBV9, with a tentative D call TRBD2 (6 bases). V was trimmed by 0 bases and J by 4 bases, leaving 20 bases between them. Germline assignment: CDR1 SGDLS and CDR2 YYNGEE. The CDR3 length is 18 residues.

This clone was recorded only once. DNA of the CDR3: TGTGCCAGCAGCTTAGGGGCAGGCGAGTACTCTGGAAACACCATATATTTT. Translating gives CASSLGAGEYSGNTIYF. The chain links TRBV7-9 to TRBJ1-3; D is unresolved. V was cut by 1 base and J by 0 bases, with 13 bases left in between. Germline CDR1 reads SEHNR; CDR2 reads FQNEAQ (reference sequence). This CDR3 is built from 17 residues. Combining the CDR3 with reference TRBV7-9 and TRBJ1-3 gives the whole variable domain DTGVSQNPRHKITKRGQNVTFRCDPISEHNRLYWYRQTLGQGPEFLTYFQNEAQLEKSRLLSDRFSAERPKGSFSTLEIQRTEQGDSAMYLCASSLGAGEYSGNTIYFGEGSWLTVV.

As DNA, the CDR3 is TGCAGTGCTAGTAGGGGGGCCGAAGCTTTCTTT. Its protein product is CSASRGAEAFF. The chain is built from TRBV20-1 and TRBJ1-1; TRBD1 might be the D (6 bases). CDR1 and CDR2 (germline): DFQATT, SNEGSKA (reference sequence). The CDR3 contains 11 residues. V was clipped by 3 bases and J by 8 bases, with 10 bases between them.

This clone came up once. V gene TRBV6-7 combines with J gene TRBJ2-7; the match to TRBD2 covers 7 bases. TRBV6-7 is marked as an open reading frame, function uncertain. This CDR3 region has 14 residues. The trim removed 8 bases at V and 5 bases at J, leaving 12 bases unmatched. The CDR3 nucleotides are TGTGCCAGCGGGTGGCGGGGGTTCTACCACGAGCAGTACTTC. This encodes CASGWRGFYHEQYF.

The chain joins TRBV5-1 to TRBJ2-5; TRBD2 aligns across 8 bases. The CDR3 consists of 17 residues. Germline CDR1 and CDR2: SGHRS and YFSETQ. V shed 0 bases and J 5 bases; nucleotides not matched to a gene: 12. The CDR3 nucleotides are TGCGCCAGCAGCTTGGTTCTTAGCGGGGATTTCCTCGAGACCCAGTACTTC. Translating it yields CASSLVLSGDFLETQYF.

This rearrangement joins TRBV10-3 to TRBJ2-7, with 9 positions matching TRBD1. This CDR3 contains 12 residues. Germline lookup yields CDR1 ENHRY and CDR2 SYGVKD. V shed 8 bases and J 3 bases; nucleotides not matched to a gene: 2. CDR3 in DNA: TGTGCCATCCGGGACAGGGTCTACGAGCAGTACTTC. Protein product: CAIRDRVYEQYF.

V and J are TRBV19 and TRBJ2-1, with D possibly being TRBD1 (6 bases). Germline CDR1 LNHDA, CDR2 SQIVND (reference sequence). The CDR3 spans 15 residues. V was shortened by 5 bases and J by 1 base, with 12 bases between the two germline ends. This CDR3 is CASSLKGVSYNEQFF. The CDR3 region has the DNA TGTGCCAGTAGTCTCAAGGGGGTTTCCTACAATGAGCAGTTCTTC.

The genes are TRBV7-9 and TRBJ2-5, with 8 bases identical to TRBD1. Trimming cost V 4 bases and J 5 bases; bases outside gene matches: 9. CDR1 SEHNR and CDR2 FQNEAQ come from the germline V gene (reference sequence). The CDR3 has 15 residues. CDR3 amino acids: CASSWGDRMGETQYF. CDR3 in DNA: TGTGCCAGCAGCTGGGGGGACAGGATGGGGGAGACCCAGTACTTC.

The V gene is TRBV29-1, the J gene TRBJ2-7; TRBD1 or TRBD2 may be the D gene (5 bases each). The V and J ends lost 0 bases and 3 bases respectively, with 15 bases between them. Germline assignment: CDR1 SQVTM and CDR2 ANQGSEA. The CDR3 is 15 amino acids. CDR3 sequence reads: CSVEDDKGSFYEQYF. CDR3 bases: TGCAGCGTTGAAGATGATAAGGGGAGTTTCTACGAGCAGTACTTC.

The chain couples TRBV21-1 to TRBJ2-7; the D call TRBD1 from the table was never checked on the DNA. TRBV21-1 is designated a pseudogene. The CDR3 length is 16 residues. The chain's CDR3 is CASNRFQRDRVYEQYF. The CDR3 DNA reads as TGTGCCAGCAACCGCTTCCAACGGGACAGGGTCTACGAGCAGTACTTC.

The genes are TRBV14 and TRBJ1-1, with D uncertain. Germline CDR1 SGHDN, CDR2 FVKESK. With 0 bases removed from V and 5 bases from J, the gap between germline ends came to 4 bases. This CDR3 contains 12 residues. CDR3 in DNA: TGTGCCAGCAGCCAAGAGCGGACTGAAGCTTTCTTT. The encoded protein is CASSQERTEAFF.

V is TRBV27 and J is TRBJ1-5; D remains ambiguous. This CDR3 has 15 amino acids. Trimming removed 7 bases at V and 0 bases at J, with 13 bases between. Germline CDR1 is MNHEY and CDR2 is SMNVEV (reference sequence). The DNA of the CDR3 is TGTGCCAGCACTCCGGCAGGCCCTAGCAATCAGCCCCAGCATTTT. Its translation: CASTPAGPSNQPQHF.

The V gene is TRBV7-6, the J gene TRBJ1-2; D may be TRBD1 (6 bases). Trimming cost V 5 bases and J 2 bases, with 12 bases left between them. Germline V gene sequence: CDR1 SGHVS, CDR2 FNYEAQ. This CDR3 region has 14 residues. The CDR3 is CASSETGGNYGYTF. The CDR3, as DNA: TGTGCCAGCAGCGAGACAGGTGGGAACTATGGCTACACCTTC.

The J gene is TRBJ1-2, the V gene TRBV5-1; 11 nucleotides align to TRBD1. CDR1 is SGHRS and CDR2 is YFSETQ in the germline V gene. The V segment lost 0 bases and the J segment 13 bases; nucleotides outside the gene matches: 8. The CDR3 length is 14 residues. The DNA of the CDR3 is TGCGCCAGCAGCTTGGACCCGGGACAGGGGGAAGGCACCTTC. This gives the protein CASSLDPGQGEGTF.

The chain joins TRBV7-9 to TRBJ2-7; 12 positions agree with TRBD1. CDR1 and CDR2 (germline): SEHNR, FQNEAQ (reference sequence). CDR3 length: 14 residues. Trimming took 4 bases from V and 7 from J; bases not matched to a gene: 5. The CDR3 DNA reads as TGTGCCAGCAGCTCGGGACAGGGGGCAAGGGAGCAGTACTTC. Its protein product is CASSSGQGAREQYF.

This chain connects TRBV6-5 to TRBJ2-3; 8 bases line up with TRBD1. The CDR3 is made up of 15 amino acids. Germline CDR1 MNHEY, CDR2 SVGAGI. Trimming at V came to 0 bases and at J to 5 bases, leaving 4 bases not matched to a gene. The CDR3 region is CASSYSRGRGDTQYF. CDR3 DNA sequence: TGTGCCAGCAGTTACTCCAGGGGGCGCGGAGATACGCAGTATTTT.

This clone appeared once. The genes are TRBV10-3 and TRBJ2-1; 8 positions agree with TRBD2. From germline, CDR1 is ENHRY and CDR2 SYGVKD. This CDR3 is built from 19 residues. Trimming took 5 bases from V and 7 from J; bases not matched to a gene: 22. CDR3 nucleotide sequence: TGTGCCATCAGTAACCTATCGCCTGGGGTGAGCGGGAGTATGAATGAGCAGTTCTTC. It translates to CAISNLSPGVSGSMNEQFF.